The clone carrying this T cell receptor beta chain was found many times. Its antigen is undetermined. Germline V gives CDR1 ENHRY, CDR2 SYGVKD. The CDR3 has 16 amino acids. J lost 2 bases, V lost 6 bases, and 7 bases had no gene match. The data derive from a study of T cell repertoires in cytomegalovirus infection. TCRdb processed the reads anew with MiXCR; each CDR3 protein has one entry. The sample shows approximately 910,000 distinct CDR3 sequences, about a third of them seen only once. This sequence joins TRBV10-3 and TRBJ1-2; TRBD1 matches at 12 bases. Here the sequenced sample was cultured CD8+ T cells from PBMCs, taken from culture after CMV antigen stimulation. The receptor comes from a human donor in good health (CMV status not recorded). Some clones in this sample may be carry-over from other donors' samples. The CDR3 is CAIRPGQGAENYGYTF. CDR3 DNA: TGTGCCATCAGGCCGGGACAGGGGGCTGAAAACTATGGCTACACCTTC.